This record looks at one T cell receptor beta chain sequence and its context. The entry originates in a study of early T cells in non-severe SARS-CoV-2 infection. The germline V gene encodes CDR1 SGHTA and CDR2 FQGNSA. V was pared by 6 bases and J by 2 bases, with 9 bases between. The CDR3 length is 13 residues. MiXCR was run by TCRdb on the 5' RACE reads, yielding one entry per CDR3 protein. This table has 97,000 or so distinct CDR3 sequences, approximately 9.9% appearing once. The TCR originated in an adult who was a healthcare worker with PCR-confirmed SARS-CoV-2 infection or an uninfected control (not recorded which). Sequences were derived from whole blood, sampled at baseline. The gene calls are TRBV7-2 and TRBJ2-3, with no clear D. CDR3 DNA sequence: TGTGCCAGCAGACGGCCAGACACAGATACGCAGTATTTT. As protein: CASRRPDTDTQYF.